This T cell receptor (beta chain) was identified in a study of regulatory T cells in long-lasting Graves disease. Study results and caveats: Favoring TRBV28, TRBJ1-2 and TRBJ2-5 was a feature seen in persistent disease. Relative to newly diagnosed Graves' patients, persistent ones had lower TCR diversity.

The V gene lost 7 bases and the J gene lost 4 bases, with 10 bases spanning the gap. The CDR3 is made up of 13 amino acids. CDR1 KGHSH and CDR2 LQKENI come from the germline V gene. The TCR beta library used iRepertoire HTBI primers with Arm-PCR amplification of CDR3. From the multiplex PCR reads, TCRdb called clonotypes with MiXCR, one entry per CDR3 protein. This sample carries hundreds of thousands of distinct CDR3 sequences, roughly a fifth of them seen once, and the ten largest clones take about 29%. Ten or more counts support this clonotype. The antigen is not known. Regarding time point: persistent/refractory GD, antithyroid drugs over 5 years with positive TRAb. PBMC RNA was the source of the TCR library. From each patient, about 8.3 milliliters of peripheral blood was drawn and collected into an EDTA anticoagulant tube.

The input for sequencing was peripheral blood mononuclear cells (PBMCs), taken when the disease was refractory, from a patient treated with antithyroid drugs. The clonotype originates from a female donor with Graves disease. The genes are TRBV18 and TRBJ1-4; no clear D. The chain's CDR3 is CASWRGINEKLFF. The DNA for the CDR3 is TGTGCCAGCTGGAGAGGCATTAATGAAAAACTGTTTTTT.